The following is a T cell receptor (beta chain) sequence with its context. Germline values: CDR1 LNHDA, CDR2 SQIVND (reference sequence). The CDR3 extends over 15 amino acids. J gave up 2 bases and V 0 bases, and 1 base lay outside the gene matches. Profiled with immunoSEQ multiplex PCR; TCRdb holds only in-frame clones, not every one. The sample lists around 280,000 clones; around 90% were seen once. This entry comes from a study of blood T cell repertoires in COVID-19. V usage is TRBV19 and J usage is TRBJ2-1; 7 positions agree with TRBD2. The specimen was peripheral blood. This receptor was identified in a man between 65 and 79 years old with acute or convalescent COVID-19. The CDR3 protein is CASSIERGTYNEQFF. The CDR3 bases are TGTGCCAGTAGTATAGAGCGGGGGACCTACAATGAGCAGTTCTTC.